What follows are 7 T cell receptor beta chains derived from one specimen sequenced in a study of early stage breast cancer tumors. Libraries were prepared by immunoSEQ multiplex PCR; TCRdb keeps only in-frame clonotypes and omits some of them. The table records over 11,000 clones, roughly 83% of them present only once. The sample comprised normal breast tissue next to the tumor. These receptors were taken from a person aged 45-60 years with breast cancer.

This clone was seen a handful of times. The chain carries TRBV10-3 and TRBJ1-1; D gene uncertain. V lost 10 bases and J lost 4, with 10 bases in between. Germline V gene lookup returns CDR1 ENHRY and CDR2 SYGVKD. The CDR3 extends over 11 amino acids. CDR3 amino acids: CATGIGTEAFF. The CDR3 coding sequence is TGTGCCACCGGTATCGGCACTGAAGCTTTCTTT.

The CDR3 region has the DNA TGTGCCAGCAGCTCATTGAGCTCAGCCACCCCGAGGAATGAGCAGTTCTTC. Amino acid sequence: CASSSLSSATPRNEQFF. The chain carries TRBV7-8 and TRBJ2-1; D gene ambiguous. The CDR3 has 17 residues. Germline loops: CDR1 SGHVS, CDR2 FQNEAQ. V was shortened by 4 bases and J by 7 bases, with 23 bases between the two germline ends.

CDR3 protein: CASSHRTGGNQPQHF. Written as DNA, the CDR3 is TGTGCCAGCAGTCATCGGACAGGGGGCAATCAGCCCCAGCATTTT. V gene TRBV28 combines with J gene TRBJ1-5; 9 bases agree with TRBD1. CDR1 MDHEN and CDR2 SYDVKM come from the germline V gene. The CDR3 length is 15 residues. V lost 5 bases and J lost 2; bases outside the gene matches: 4.

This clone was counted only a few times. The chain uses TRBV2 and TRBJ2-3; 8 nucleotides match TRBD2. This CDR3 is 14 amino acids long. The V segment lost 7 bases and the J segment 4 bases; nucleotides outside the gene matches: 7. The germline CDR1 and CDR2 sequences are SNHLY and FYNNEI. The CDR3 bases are TGTGCCAGCAAGGAGCGGGAGCTTTCAGATACGCAGTATTTT. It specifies CASKERELSDTQYF.

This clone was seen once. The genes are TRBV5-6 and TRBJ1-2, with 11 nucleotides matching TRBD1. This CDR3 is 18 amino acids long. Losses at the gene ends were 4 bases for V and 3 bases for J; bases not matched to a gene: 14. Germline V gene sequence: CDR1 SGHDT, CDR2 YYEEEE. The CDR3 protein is CASSPINSGQGADYGYTF. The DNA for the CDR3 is TGTGCCAGCAGCCCTATTAACTCCGGACAGGGGGCAGACTATGGCTACACCTTC.

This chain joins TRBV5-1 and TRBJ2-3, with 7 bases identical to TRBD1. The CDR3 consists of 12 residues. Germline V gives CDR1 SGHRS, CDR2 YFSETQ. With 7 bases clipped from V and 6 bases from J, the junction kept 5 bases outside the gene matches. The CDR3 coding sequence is TGCGCCAGCGGCCCACAGGGGGATACGCAGTATTTT. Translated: CASGPQGDTQYF.

CDR3 DNA sequence: TGTGCCAGCAGCGCGGGACAGCACGAAAGCTATGGCTACACCTTC. This translates into CASSAGQHESYGYTF. This chain joins TRBV9 and TRBJ1-2, with 7 bases identical to TRBD1. Looked up from germline, CDR1 is SGDLS and CDR2 is YYNGEE. With 3 bases clipped from V and 4 bases from J, the junction kept 9 bases outside the gene matches. CDR3 size: 15 residues.